The 5 T cell receptor beta chains reported below all come from one sample, sequenced in a study of T cells after yellow fever vaccination. TCRdb processed the 5' RACE reads anew with MiXCR; each CDR3 protein has one entry. The sample shows hundreds of thousands of distinct CDR3 sequences, 11% of them seen only once. The material sequenced was PBMCs, taken on the day of the first yellow fever vaccination. These receptors came from a young man who received the YFV17D yellow fever vaccine.

The V call is TRBV29-1, the J call TRBJ2-2, with TRBD2 as a possible D gene (6 bases). V gave up 6 bases and J gave up 1 base, with 9 bases separating them. The CDR3 has 13 residues. Germline V lookup: CDR1 SQVTM, CDR2 ANQGSEA. The CDR3 loop reads CSVRLGNTGELFF. CDR3 nucleotides: TGCAGCGTCCGACTAGGGAACACCGGGGAGCTGTTTTTT.

This clonotype was seen ten or more times. The CDR3 DNA reads as TGCGCCAGCAGCCAAGATCTTCCCTCAGGGGCCTACGAGCAGTACTTC. This encodes CASSQDLPSGAYEQYF. The rearrangement links TRBV4-1 to TRBJ2-7; a weak D match, TRBD1 (6 bases). The length of the CDR3 is 16 residues. The germline V gene has CDR1 MGHRA and CDR2 YSYEKL. With 0 bases removed from V and 2 bases from J, the gap between germline ends came to 14 bases.

This clonotype occurred a few times. J is TRBJ1-6 and V is TRBV7-2; 7 nucleotides line up with TRBD1. The length of the CDR3 is 14 residues. Germline V gene data show CDR1 as SGHTA and CDR2 as FQGNSA. The J segment lost 8 bases and the V segment lost 3 bases, leaving 4 bases of the junction unmatched. DNA for the CDR3: TGTGCCAGCAGCTTGACAGGGAGTGATTCACCCCTCCACTTT. Protein: CASSLTGSDSPLHF.

This rearrangement joins TRBV12-2 to TRBJ2-1; the table assigns TRBD1, which was not confirmed against the DNA. TRBV12-2 is designated a pseudogene. This CDR3 is 20 amino acids long. This CDR3 reads CASRLAYRERWGRSYNEQFF. Here the CDR3 DNA reads TGTGCAAGTCGCTTAGCCTACCGGGAGCGATGGGGCAGGTCCTACAATGAGCAGTTCTTC.

This clonotype was seen ten or more times. The V call is TRBV12-3 or TRBV12-4, the J call TRBJ2-1, with TRBD1 matching 9 bases. This CDR3 contains 11 residues. After removal of 3 bases from V and 14 bases from J, the junction contained 2 bases not matched to a gene. CDR3 DNA sequence: TGTGCCAGCAGTTTGGGACAGGGAAAGTTCTTC. This sequence encodes CASSLGQGKFF.